This is a list of T cell receptor beta chains from one sample in a study of OX40 agonist ivuxolimab in advanced cancers. Sequencing was performed with immunoSEQ multiplex PCR; in TCRdb, only in-frame clones are kept and a portion is missing. Counted here are some 49,000 clones, less than 85% occurring once; the ten biggest clones make up roughly 22%. Sequenced here: CD4+ or CD8+ T cells sorted from blood, sampled in a trial of the OX40 agonist ivuxolimab. These receptors all come from an adult with an advanced solid tumor such as melanoma, head and neck, liver or kidney cancer. CDR3s leave out the opening cysteine and the closing phenylalanine or tryptophan.

V gene,J gene,CDR3 protein
TRBV4-1,TRBJ1-2,ASSQGGHSLYGYT
TRBV28,TRBJ1-2,ASTPTTGSNYGYT
TRBV6-6,TRBJ1-1,ASTFKGGPATEAF
TRBV12-5,TRBJ1-3,ASGLILETDSGNTIY
TRBV11-2,TRBJ1-6,ASSRGQYNSPLH
TRBV6-1,TRBJ1-2,AILGRPVTLGYT
TRBV9,TRBJ2-6,ASSESGAGANVLT
TRBV27,TRBJ1-4,ASSLSGTGFNEKLF
TRBV4-1,TRBJ2-2,ASSLGANTGELF
TRBV7-9,TRBJ2-7,ASSSGGSFNSYEQY
TRBV7-3,TRBJ2-1,ASSLSQRAYNEQF
TRBV6-5,TRBJ1-4,ASSPLGARNEKLF
TRBV27,TRBJ1-5,ASRLGAGGNQPQH
TRBV29-1,TRBJ2-1,SVGDRGGEQF
TRBV10-1,TRBJ2-3,ANNDTKENTDTQY
TRBV27,TRBJ2-1,ASQRGGSYNEQF
TRBV7-9,TRBJ2-7,ASSLALGHLYEQY
TRBV5-8,TRBJ2-2,ASSLQGAAGELF
TRBV28,TRBJ1-5,ASSPDLGQPQH
TRBV19,TRBJ2-2,ASSMGRSNTGELF
TRBV19,TRBJ1-2,ASSIDPGHYGYT
TRBV5-1,TRBJ2-7,ASSFRAVGGYEQY
TRBV20-1,TRBJ2-1,SARRSNEQF
TRBV7-9,TRBJ1-5,ASSFHVQPQH
TRBV5-8,TRBJ2-3,ASSGGVGLGTDTQY
TRBV10-2,TRBJ1-6,ASSEVALGSPLH
TRBV6-1,TRBJ2-1,ASSVGGPHNEQF
TRBV7-9,TRBJ2-5,ASSLEYSGETQY
TRBV5-8,TRBJ2-7,ASSKYVGPIYEQY
TRBV7-6,TRBJ2-2,ASSFPRGSNTGELF
TRBV5-8,TRBJ2-2,ASSFPQNTGELF
TRBV2,TRBJ2-7,ASSGREQY
TRBV7-9,TRBJ1-2,ASSSSQGGDGYT
TRBV7-7,TRBJ1-4,ASSLRVDSSNEKLF
TRBV28,TRBJ1-5,ASSLIQGASNQPQH
TRBV28,TRBJ1-5,ASSPDREDGQPQH
TRBV7-2,TRBJ1-2,ASSLEGRSGYGYT
TRBV7-2,TRBJ1-5,ASSLGPGEGQPQH
TRBV4-2,TRBJ1-2,ASSQGLRDRGTYGYT
TRBV7-3,TRBJ2-1,ASSFTSGGFNEQF
TRBV6-5,TRBJ2-5,ASTNGVEGETQY
TRBV4-3,TRBJ2-1,ASSQGDRVLDEQF
TRBV11-2,TRBJ2-1,ASGSSGSPYNEQF
TRBV7-9,TRBJ1-6,ASSPNRDSPLH
TRBV9,TRBJ2-5,ASSVNKDRDVGLQETQY
TRBV7-3,TRBJ2-3,ASSLRTYEDTQY
TRBV7-9,TRBJ1-5,ASSFLDQPQH